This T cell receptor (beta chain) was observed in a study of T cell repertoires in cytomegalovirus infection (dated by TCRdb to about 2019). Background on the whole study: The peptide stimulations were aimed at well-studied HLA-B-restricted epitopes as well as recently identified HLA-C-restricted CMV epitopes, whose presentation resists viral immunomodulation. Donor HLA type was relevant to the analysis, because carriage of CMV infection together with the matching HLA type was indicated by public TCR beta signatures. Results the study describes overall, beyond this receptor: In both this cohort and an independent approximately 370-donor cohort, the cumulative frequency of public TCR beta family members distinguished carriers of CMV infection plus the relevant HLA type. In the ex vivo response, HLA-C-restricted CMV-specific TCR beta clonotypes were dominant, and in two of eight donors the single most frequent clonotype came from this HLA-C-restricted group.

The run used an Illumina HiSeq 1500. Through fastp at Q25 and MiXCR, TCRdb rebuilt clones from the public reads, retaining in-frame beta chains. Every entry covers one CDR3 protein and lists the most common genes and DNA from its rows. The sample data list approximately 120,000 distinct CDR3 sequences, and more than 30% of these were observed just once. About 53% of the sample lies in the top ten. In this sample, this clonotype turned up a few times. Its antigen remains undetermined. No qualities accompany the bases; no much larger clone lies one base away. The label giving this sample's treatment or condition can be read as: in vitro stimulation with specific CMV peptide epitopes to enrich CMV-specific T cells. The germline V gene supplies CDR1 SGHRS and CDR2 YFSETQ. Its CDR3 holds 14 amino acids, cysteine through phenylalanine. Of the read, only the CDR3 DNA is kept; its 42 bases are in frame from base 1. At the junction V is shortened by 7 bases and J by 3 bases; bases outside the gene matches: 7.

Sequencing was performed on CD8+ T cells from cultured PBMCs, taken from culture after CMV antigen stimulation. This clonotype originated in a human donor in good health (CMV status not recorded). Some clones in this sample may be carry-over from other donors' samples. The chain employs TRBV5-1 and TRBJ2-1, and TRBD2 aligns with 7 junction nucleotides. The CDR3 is CASCSGGGYNEQFF. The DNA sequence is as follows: TGCGCCAGCTGTTCGGGGGGAGGCTACAATGAGCAGTTCTTC.